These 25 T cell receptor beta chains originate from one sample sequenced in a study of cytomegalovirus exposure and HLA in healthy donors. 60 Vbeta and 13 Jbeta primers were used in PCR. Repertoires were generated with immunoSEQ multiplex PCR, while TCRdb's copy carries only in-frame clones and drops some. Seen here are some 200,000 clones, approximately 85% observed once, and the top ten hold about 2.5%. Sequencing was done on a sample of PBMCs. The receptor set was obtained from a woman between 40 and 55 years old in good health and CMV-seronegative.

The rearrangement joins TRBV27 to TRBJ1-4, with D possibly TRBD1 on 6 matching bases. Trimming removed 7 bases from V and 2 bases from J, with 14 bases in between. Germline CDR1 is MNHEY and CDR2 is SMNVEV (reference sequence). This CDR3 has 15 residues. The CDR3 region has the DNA TGTGCCAGCAAGATTACAGGGTTCACTAATGAAAAACTGTTTTTT. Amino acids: CASKITGFTNEKLFF.

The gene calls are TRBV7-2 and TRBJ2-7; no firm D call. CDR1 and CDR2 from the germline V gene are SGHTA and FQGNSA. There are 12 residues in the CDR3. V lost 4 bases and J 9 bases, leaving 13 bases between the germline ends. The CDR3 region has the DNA TGTGCCAGCAGCTCAACCCTGGTAGTGCAGTACTTC. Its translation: CASSSTLVVQYF.

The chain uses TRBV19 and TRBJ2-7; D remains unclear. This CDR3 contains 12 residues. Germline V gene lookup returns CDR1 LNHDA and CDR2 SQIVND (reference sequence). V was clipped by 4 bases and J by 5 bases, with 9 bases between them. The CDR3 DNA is TGTGCCAGTAGTACTCACCAGAACGAGCAGTACTTC. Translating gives CASSTHQNEQYF.

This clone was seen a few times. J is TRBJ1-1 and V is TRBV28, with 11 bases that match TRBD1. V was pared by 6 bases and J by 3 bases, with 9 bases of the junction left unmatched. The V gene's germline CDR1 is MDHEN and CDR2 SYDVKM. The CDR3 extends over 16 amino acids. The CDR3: CASRPGGQGAYTEAFF. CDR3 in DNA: TGTGCCAGCAGGCCCGGCGGACAGGGGGCTTACACTGAAGCTTTCTTT.

CDR3 DNA: TGCGCCAGCAGCGCCACAGGGATGCTTCGCGAAAAACTGTTTTTT. Its translation is CASSATGMLREKLFF. V gene TRBV5-1 combines with J gene TRBJ1-4; D perhaps matches TRBD1 (6 bases). There are 15 residues in the CDR3. V dropped 4 bases and J dropped 8 bases, with 18 bases sitting between them. Germline CDR1 is SGHRS and CDR2 is YFSETQ.

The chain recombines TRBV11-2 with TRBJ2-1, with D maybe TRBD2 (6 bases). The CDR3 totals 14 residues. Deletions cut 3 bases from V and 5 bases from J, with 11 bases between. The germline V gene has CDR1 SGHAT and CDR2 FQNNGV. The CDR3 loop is CASSFILANNEQFF. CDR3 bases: TGTGCCAGCAGCTTCATACTAGCAAACAATGAGCAGTTCTTC.

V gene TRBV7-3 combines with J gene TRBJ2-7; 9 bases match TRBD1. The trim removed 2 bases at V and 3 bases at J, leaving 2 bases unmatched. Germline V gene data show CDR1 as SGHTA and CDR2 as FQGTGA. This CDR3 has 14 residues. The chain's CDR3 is CASSLGQGNYEQYF. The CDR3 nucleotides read TGTGCCAGCAGCTTAGGACAGGGGAACTACGAGCAGTACTTC.

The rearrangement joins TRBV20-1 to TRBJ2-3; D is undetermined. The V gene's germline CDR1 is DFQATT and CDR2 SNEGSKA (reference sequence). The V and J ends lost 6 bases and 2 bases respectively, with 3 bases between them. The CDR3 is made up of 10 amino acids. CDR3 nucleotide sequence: TGCAGTGCCAACACAGATACGCAGTATTTT. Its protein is CSANTDTQYF.

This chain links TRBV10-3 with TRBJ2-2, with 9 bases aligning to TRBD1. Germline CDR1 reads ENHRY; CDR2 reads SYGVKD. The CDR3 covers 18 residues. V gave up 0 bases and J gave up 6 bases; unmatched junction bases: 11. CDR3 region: CAISESRTGTGKAGELFF. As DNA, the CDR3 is TGTGCCATCAGTGAGTCTAGAACCGGGACAGGGAAGGCCGGGGAGCTGTTTTTT.

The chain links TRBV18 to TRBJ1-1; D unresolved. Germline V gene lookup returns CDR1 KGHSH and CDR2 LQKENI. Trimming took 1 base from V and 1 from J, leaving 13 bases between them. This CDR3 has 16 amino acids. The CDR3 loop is CASSPLRNSWNTEAFF. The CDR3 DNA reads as TGTGCCAGCTCACCACTCAGGAACAGTTGGAACACTGAAGCTTTCTTT. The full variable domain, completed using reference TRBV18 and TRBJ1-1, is NAGVMQNPRHLVRRRGQEARLRCSPMKGHSHVYWYRQLPEEGLKFMVYLQKENIIDESGMPKERFSAEFPKEGPSILRIQQVVRGDSAAYFCASSPLRNSWNTEAFFGQGTRLTVV.

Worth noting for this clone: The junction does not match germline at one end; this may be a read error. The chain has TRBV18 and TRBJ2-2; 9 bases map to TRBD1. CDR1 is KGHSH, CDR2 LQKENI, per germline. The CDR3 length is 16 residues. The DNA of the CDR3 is TGTGCCAGCTCTCCACGGGGACAGGGTACCGACGGGGAGCTGTTTTTT. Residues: CASSPRGQGTDGELFF.

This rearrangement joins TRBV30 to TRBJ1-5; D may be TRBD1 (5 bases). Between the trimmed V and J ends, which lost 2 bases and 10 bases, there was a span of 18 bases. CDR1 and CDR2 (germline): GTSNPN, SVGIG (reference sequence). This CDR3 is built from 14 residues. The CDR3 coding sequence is TGTGCCTGGAGTAAGGAACTTATTAGGGGACCCCAGCATTTT. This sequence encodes CAWSKELIRGPQHF.

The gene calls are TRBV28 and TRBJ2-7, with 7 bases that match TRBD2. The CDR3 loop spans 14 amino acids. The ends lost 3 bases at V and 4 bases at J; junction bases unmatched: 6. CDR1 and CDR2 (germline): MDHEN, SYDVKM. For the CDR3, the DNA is TGTGCCAGCAGTTTGTGGGCGGGAGCATACGAGCAGTACTTC. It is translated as CASSLWAGAYEQYF.

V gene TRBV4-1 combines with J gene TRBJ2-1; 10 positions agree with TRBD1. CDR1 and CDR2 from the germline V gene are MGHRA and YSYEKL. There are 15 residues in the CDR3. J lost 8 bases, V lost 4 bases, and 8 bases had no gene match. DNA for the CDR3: TGCGCCAGCAGCCCCCCCGGGACAGGGGCCCATGAGCAGTTCTTC. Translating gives CASSPPGTGAHEQFF.

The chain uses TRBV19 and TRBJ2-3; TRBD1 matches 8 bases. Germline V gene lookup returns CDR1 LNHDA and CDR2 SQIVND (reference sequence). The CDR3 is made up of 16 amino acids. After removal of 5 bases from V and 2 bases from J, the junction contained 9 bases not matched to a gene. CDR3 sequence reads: CASSHPGQDLTDTQYF. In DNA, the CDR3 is TGTGCCAGTAGTCACCCGGGACAGGACCTCACAGATACGCAGTATTTT.

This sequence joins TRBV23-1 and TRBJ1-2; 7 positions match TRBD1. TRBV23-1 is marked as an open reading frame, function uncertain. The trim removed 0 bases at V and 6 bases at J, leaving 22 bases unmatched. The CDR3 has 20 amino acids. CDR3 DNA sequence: TGCGCCAGCAGTCAATCGCAAGTTGGGGGACAGCGACAAAGGGGCAATGGCTACACCTTC. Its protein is CASSQSQVGGQRQRGNGYTF.

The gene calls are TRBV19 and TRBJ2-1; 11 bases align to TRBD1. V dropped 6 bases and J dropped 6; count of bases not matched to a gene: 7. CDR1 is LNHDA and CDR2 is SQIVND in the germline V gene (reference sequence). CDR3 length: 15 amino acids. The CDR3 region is CASSTGTGGSNEQFF. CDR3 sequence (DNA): TGTGCCAGTAGCACCGGGACAGGGGGTTCCAATGAGCAGTTCTTC.

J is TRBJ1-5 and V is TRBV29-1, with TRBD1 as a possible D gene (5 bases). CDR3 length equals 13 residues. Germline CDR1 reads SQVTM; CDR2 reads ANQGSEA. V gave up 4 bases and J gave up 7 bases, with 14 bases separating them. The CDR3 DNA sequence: TGCAGCGTTGGGGCGGGGACGCTGCAGCCCCAGCATTTT. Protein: CSVGAGTLQPQHF. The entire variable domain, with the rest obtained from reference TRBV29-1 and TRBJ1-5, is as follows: SAVISQKPSRDICQRGTSLTIQCQVDSQVTMMFWYRQQPGQSLTLIATANQGSEATYESGFVIDKFPISRPNLTFSTLTVSNMSPEDSSIYLCSVGAGTLQPQHFGDGTRLSIL.

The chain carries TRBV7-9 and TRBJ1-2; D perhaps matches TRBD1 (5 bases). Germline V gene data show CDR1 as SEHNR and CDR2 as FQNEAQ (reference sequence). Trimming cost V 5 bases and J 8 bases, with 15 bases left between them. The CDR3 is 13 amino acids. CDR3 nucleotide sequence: TGTGCCAGCAGCCCACACCTCAAGGGGGGCTACACCTTC. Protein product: CASSPHLKGGYTF.

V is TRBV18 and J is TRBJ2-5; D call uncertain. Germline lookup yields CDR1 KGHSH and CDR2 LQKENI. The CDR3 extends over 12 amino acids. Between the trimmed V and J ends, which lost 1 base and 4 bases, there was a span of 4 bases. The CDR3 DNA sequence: TGTGCCAGCTCACCACGCGCAGAGACCCAGTACTTC. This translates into CASSPRAETQYF.

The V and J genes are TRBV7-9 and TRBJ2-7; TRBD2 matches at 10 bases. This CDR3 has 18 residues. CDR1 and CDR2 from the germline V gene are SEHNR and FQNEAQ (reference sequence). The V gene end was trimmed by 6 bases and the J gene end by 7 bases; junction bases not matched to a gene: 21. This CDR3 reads CASRPDKGGSSGRAEQYF. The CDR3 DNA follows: TGTGCCAGCAGACCTGACAAAGGGGGATCCAGCGGGAGGGCAGAGCAGTACTTC.

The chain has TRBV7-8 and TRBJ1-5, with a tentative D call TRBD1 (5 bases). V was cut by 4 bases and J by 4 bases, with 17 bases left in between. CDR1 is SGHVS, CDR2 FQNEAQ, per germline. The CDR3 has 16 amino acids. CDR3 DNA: TGTGCCAGCAGCTCTGGGGGGGTACCAGTTAATCAGCCCCAGCATTTT. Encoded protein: CASSSGGVPVNQPQHF.

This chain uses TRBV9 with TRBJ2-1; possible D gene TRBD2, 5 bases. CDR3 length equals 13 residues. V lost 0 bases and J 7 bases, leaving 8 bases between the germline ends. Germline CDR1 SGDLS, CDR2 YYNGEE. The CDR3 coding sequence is TGTGCCAGCAGCGTAGCCGGCGGGAATGAGCAGTTCTTC. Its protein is CASSVAGGNEQFF.

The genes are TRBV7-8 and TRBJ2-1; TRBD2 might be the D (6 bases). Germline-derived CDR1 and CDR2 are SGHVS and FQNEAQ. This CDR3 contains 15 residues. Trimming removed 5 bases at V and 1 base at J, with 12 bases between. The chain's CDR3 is CASSLLGLSYNEQFF. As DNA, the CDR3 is TGTGCCAGCAGCCTATTGGGACTTTCCTACAATGAGCAGTTCTTC.

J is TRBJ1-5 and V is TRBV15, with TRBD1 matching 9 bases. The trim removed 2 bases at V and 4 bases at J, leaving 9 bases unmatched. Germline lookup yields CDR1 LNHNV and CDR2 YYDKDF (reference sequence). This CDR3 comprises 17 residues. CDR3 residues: CATSRSTGTGRNQPQHF. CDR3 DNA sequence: TGTGCCACCAGCAGATCCACCGGGACAGGGCGGAATCAGCCCCAGCATTTT. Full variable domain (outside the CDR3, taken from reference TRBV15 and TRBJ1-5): DAMVIQNPRYQVTQFGKPVTLSCSQTLNHNVMYWYQQKSSQAPKLLFHYYDKDFNNEADTPDNFQSRRPNTSFCFLDIRSPGLGDTAMYLCATSRSTGTGRNQPQHFGDGTRLSIL.